A single sample is the source of the 27 T cell receptor beta chains below, sequenced in a study of blood T cell repertoires in COVID-19. Profiled with immunoSEQ multiplex PCR; TCRdb holds only in-frame clones, not every one. The sample shows tens of thousands of clones, around 90% of them seen only once. The material sequenced was peripheral blood. The receptors shown here come from a human donor in a cohort sampled during active COVID-19.

The V call is TRBV6-5, the J call TRBJ1-1; 7 bases line up with TRBD1. V was pared by 5 bases and J by 4 bases, with 10 bases of the junction left unmatched. This CDR3 region has 15 residues. Germline assignment: CDR1 MNHEY and CDR2 SVGAGI. The CDR3 protein is CASSTTGRSGTEAFF. DNA of the CDR3: TGTGCCAGCAGTACGACAGGGAGGTCTGGCACTGAAGCTTTCTTT.

The genes are TRBV5-1 and TRBJ2-7; 10 nucleotides line up with TRBD1. The trim removed 4 bases at V and 7 bases at J, leaving 5 bases unmatched. Germline V gene data show CDR1 as SGHRS and CDR2 as YFSETQ. The CDR3 sequence is 13 residues long. CDR3 DNA sequence: TGCGCCAGCAGCGAGGACAGGGGGAGGGAGCAGTACTTC. Encoded protein: CASSEDRGREQYF.

This rearrangement joins TRBV2 to TRBJ2-1, with 9 bases that match TRBD2. The V and J ends lost 4 bases and 7 bases, in that order; junction bases with no gene match: 5. Germline values: CDR1 SNHLY, CDR2 FYNNEI. The CDR3 has 14 amino acids. The CDR3 sequence is CASSGGRGGNEQFF. DNA for the CDR3: TGTGCCAGCAGTGGCGGGAGGGGGGGTAATGAGCAGTTCTTC.

V gene TRBV28 combines with J gene TRBJ2-3, with 8 bases aligning to TRBD2. Germline CDR1 MDHEN, CDR2 SYDVKM. The J segment lost 3 bases and the V segment lost 5 bases, leaving 16 bases of the junction unmatched. The CDR3 sequence is 18 residues long. CDR3 protein: CASSPLSLASGSTDTQYF. CDR3 sequence (DNA): TGTGCCAGCAGTCCACTTTCTCTGGCGAGCGGGAGTACAGATACGCAGTATTTT.

This clone was seen a single time. This chain joins TRBV18 and TRBJ1-1; perhaps TRBD1 as D (6 bases). CDR3 length: 14 amino acids. V was trimmed by 1 base and J by 5 bases, leaving 11 bases between them. Germline V gives CDR1 KGHSH, CDR2 LQKENI. The CDR3 nucleotides read TGTGCCAGCTCACCACGGACAGAAGTTACTGAAGCTTTCTTT. Translating it yields CASSPRTEVTEAFF. Drawing the rest from reference TRBV18 and TRBJ1-1, the complete variable domain is NAGVMQNPRHLVRRRGQEARLRCSPMKGHSHVYWYRQLPEEGLKFMVYLQKENIIDESGMPKERFSAEFPKEGPSILRIQQVVRGDSAAYFCASSPRTEVTEAFFGQGTRLTVV.

This clone has a single count. The chain carries TRBV18 and TRBJ2-1, with 7 bases aligning to TRBD1. V dropped 4 bases and J dropped 8; count of bases not matched to a gene: 8. Germline loops: CDR1 KGHSH, CDR2 LQKENI. The length of the CDR3 is 14 residues. DNA for the CDR3: TGTGCCAGCTCACAGGGACAGCCTTACCATGAGCAGTTCTTC. Its protein product is CASSQGQPYHEQFF.

This chain joins TRBV27 and TRBJ2-3, with 10 bases identical to TRBD2. CDR3 length equals 15 residues. V gave up 5 bases and J gave up 5 bases; unmatched junction bases: 7. CDR1 MNHEY and CDR2 SMNVEV come from the germline V gene (reference sequence). In nucleotides, the CDR3 is TGTGCCAGCAGTGAGCTCGCTAGCGGGAGAGATACGCAGTATTTT. Residues: CASSELASGRDTQYF.

This rearrangement joins TRBV4-2 to TRBJ2-2, with 9 nucleotides matching TRBD2. CDR1 LGHNA and CDR2 YNFKEQ come from the germline V gene. This CDR3 has 17 residues. The ends lost 0 bases at V and 4 bases at J; junction bases unmatched: 6. This CDR3 reads CASSQEAGGPVTGELFF. In DNA form, the CDR3 reads TGTGCCAGCAGCCAAGAGGCGGGAGGGCCGGTCACCGGGGAGCTGTTTTTT.

The J gene is TRBJ2-2, the V gene TRBV9, with a possible D match to TRBD1 (6 bases). CDR3 length equals 14 residues. Looked up from germline, CDR1 is SGDLS and CDR2 is YYNGEE. The V and J ends lost 7 bases and 4 bases respectively, with 14 bases between them. The DNA for the CDR3 is TGTGCCAGCCAAGGACAGTCTAGCACCGGGGAGCTGTTTTTT. It encodes CASQGQSSTGELFF.

CDR3 nucleotides: TGCAGCGTCCGGACAGGGAGGAACACCGGGGAGCTGTTTTTT. Its translation is CSVRTGRNTGELFF. The genes are TRBV29-1 and TRBJ2-2, with 8 bases fitting TRBD1. Germline loops: CDR1 SQVTM, CDR2 ANQGSEA. This CDR3 contains 14 residues. With V trimmed by 6 bases and J by 1 base, 4 bases remained unmatched.

This rearrangement joins TRBV2 to TRBJ1-2; TRBD1 matches 8 bases. Looked up from germline, CDR1 is SNHLY and CDR2 is FYNNEI. V shed 6 bases, J shed 6 bases, and the junction held 3 bases outside the gene matches. This CDR3 spans 12 amino acids. The CDR3 sequence is CASRETGDGYTF. The CDR3 DNA reads TGTGCCAGCAGGGAGACAGGGGATGGCTACACCTTC.

The chain combines TRBV28 with TRBJ2-3, with D unresolved. Looked up from germline, CDR1 is MDHEN and CDR2 is SYDVKM. Trimming cost V 5 bases and J 6 bases, with 9 bases left between them. The CDR3 consists of 12 residues. Written as DNA, the CDR3 is TGTGCCAGCAGTCCCTCTGTGGATACGCAGTATTTT. It encodes CASSPSVDTQYF.

The chain joins TRBV5-1 to TRBJ1-4; no reliable D call. The length of the CDR3 is 14 residues. Per the germline V gene, CDR1 is SGHRS and CDR2 is YFSETQ. The V end was cut by 5 bases, the J end by 8 bases, with 16 bases between. CDR3 residues: CASRQSPASEKLFF. As DNA, the CDR3 is TGCGCCAGCAGACAGTCCCCCGCATCGGAAAAACTGTTTTTT.

This clone has a single count. The chain links TRBV24-1 to TRBJ2-3, with TRBD1 identical over 10 bases. Germline CDR1 is KGHDR and CDR2 is SFDVKD. The V segment lost 3 bases and the J segment 4 bases; nucleotides outside the gene matches: 3. The CDR3 has 15 amino acids. The CDR3 DNA is TGTGCCACCAGTGATGACAGGGGGCGCGCAGATACGCAGTATTTT. It specifies CATSDDRGRADTQYF.

CDR3 amino acids: CATSRIEETQYF. DNA for the CDR3: TGTGCCACCAGCAGAATAGAAGAGACCCAGTACTTC. The chain recombines TRBV15 with TRBJ2-5; D is ambiguous. CDR1 LNHNV and CDR2 YYDKDF come from the germline V gene (reference sequence). This CDR3 spans 12 amino acids. Deletions cut 2 bases from V and 3 bases from J, with 4 bases between.

This clone was observed once. This chain links TRBV4-1 with TRBJ2-7; 10 nucleotides line up with TRBD1. CDR3 size: 17 residues. Germline V gene lookup returns CDR1 MGHRA and CDR2 YSYEKL. V dropped 4 bases and J dropped 2; count of bases not matched to a gene: 11. CDR3 residues: CASSREGGGQGAYEQYF. The CDR3 bases are TGCGCCAGCAGCCGCGAGGGAGGTGGACAGGGGGCCTACGAGCAGTACTTC.

This chain links TRBV5-1 with TRBJ2-7; D remains ambiguous. Germline loops: CDR1 SGHRS, CDR2 YFSETQ. V was trimmed by 3 bases and J by 5 bases, leaving 9 bases between them. The CDR3 sequence is 12 residues long. This chain's CDR3 is CASSSLNNEQYF. The CDR3 DNA follows: TGCGCCAGCAGCTCACTCAATAACGAGCAGTACTTC.

The rearrangement joins TRBV7-2 to TRBJ2-7, with D tentatively TRBD1 (6 bases). The CDR3 covers 12 residues. Germline loops: CDR1 SGHTA, CDR2 FQGNSA. V lost 3 bases to trimming and J lost 6 bases, with 9 bases between them. Here the CDR3 reads CASSFGQTEQYF. The CDR3 DNA sequence: TGTGCCAGCAGCTTCGGACAGACCGAGCAGTACTTC.

In its sample, this clone was seen once. This chain uses TRBV5-4 with TRBJ2-2; TRBD2 matches 10 bases. V dropped 0 bases and J dropped 1; count of bases not matched to a gene: 0. Per germline, CDR1 SGHNT and CDR2 YYREEE (reference sequence). The CDR3 totals 16 residues. CDR3 amino acids: CASSLVAGGNTGELFF. The DNA for the CDR3 is TGTGCCAGCAGCTTGGTAGCGGGAGGGAACACCGGGGAGCTGTTTTTT.

The V gene is TRBV30, the J gene TRBJ2-1; 9 bases align to TRBD2. Trimming cost V 3 bases and J 4 bases; bases outside gene matches: 7. CDR1 and CDR2 from the germline V gene are GTSNPN and SVGIG (reference sequence). CDR3 length equals 15 residues. The CDR3 sequence: CAWRPSGRLYNEQFF. CDR3 DNA sequence: TGTGCCTGGAGGCCCAGCGGGAGGCTGTACAATGAGCAGTTCTTC.

The gene calls are TRBV5-5 and TRBJ1-6; a weak D match, TRBD1 (5 bases). The germline V and J ends were trimmed by 3 bases and 4 bases, with 14 bases remaining between them. This CDR3 is built from 16 residues. Germline CDR1 reads SGHKS; CDR2 reads YYEKEE (reference sequence). The DNA for the CDR3 is TGTGCCAGCAGCTCCAGGGCGGGGGGATATAATTCACCCCTCCACTTT. Translated: CASSSRAGGYNSPLHF.

The J gene is TRBJ2-5, the V gene TRBV5-1, with 11 nucleotides matching TRBD1. CDR3 size: 16 residues. V dropped 0 bases and J dropped 5; count of bases not matched to a gene: 6. Germline V lookup: CDR1 SGHRS, CDR2 YFSETQ. This CDR3 is CASSLGPRDRGETQYF. CDR3 nucleotide sequence: TGCGCCAGCAGCTTGGGCCCCCGGGACAGGGGGGAGACCCAGTACTTC.

The V gene is TRBV2, the J gene TRBJ2-1; D is possibly TRBD1 (6 bases). CDR1 and CDR2 (germline): SNHLY, FYNNEI. V was trimmed by 5 bases and J by 4 bases, leaving 12 bases between them. CDR3 length equals 14 residues. The CDR3 coding sequence is TGTGCCAGCAGTCCAGGGGAACGGTACAATGAGCAGTTCTTC. It is translated as CASSPGERYNEQFF.

The V and J genes are TRBV19 and TRBJ2-7; 9 bases are a match to TRBD1. CDR3 length equals 15 residues. CDR1 is LNHDA, CDR2 SQIVND, per germline (reference sequence). V shed 5 bases and J 5 bases; nucleotides not matched to a gene: 10. The CDR3 region is CASSPTGQGLHEQYF. CDR3 DNA: TGTGCCAGTAGTCCCACCGGACAGGGGTTGCACGAGCAGTACTTC.

The V call is TRBV7-6, the J call TRBJ2-1; TRBD2 matches 11 bases. The CDR3 runs 17 residues. The germline CDR1 and CDR2 sequences are SGHVS and FNYEAQ. V was clipped by 2 bases and J by 7 bases; unmatched bases: 10. The CDR3 region has the DNA TGTGCCAGCAGCTTATATTATGTAGCGGGAGGGAGGAATGAGCAGTTCTTC. Residues: CASSLYYVAGGRNEQFF. Based on the CDR3 plus reference TRBV7-6 and TRBJ2-1, the full variable domain is GAGVSQSPRYKVTKRGQDVALRCDPISGHVSLYWYRQALGQGPEFLTYFNYEAQQDKSGLPNDRFSAERPEGSISTLTIQRTEQRDSAMYRCASSLYYVAGGRNEQFFGPGTRLTVL.

This clone occurred a few times. The gene calls are TRBV6-5 and TRBJ2-3; no clear D. Trimming left V 10 bases short and J 0 bases short, with 11 bases between. The CDR3 runs to 13 residues. The germline V gene has CDR1 MNHEY and CDR2 SVGAGI. The CDR3 sequence is CATYSTSTDTQYF. CDR3 coding DNA: TGTGCCACCTACAGTACTAGCACAGATACGCAGTATTTT.

This rearrangement joins TRBV2 to TRBJ1-2; 9 bases agree with TRBD1. Germline-derived CDR1 and CDR2 are SNHLY and FYNNEI. The junction had 7 bases not matched to a gene; V was cut back by 3 bases and J by 8 bases. This CDR3 is 14 amino acids long. The CDR3: CASSDGQGRSGYTF. CDR3 nucleotide sequence: TGTGCCAGCAGTGATGGACAGGGGAGGAGCGGCTACACCTTC.